Following are 11 T cell receptor beta chains from one sample sequenced in a study of tissue T cells after allogeneic stem cell transplantation. TCRdb's table, derived via immunoSEQ multiplex PCR, lists solely in-frame clones and lacks some. The sample consists of fewer than 750 clones, roughly 48% of them appearing once. The time point: mouse harvest day 14 after allogeneic transplant. Mouse grafts combined 10^7 T-cell-depleted bone marrow cells with 10^6 splenic CD5+ T cells. The sequenced sample was liver tissue. The source of these receptors is a female BALB/c mouse given C57BL/6 T cells with graft-versus-host disease after an allogeneic hematopoietic cell transplant.

This clone has a handful of counts. Mouse gene names apply. The read comes to an end 1 residue before the CDR3 does, leaving the germline J gene to fill in the end. The chain joins TRBV1 to TRBJ1-5; D is undetermined. Germline assignment: CDR1 NSQYPW and CDR2 LRSPGD (reference sequence). V lost 0 bases and J 4 bases, leaving 7 bases between the germline ends. This CDR3 is built from 14 residues. The CDR3 here is CTCSADRQNQAPLF. Partial CDR3 DNA: TGCACCTGCAGTGCAGATCGGCAAAACCAGGCTCCGCTT.

Sample share makes this clone large. The germline and genes are mouse ones. The read ends 1 residue before the CDR3 terminus; that terminus is restored from the germline J gene. V is TRBV20 and J is TRBJ2-7; 12 bases are shared with TRBD2. Unmatched junction bases numbered 4, after V lost 1 base and J lost 6 bases. Looked up from germline, CDR1 is GFQATS and CDR2 is STVNSAI. CDR3 length equals 14 residues. CDR3 DNA (partial): TGTGGTGCTAGGGTGGGACTGGGGGGTCGTGAACAGTAC. The encoded protein is CGARVGLGGREQY. In full, the CDR3 reads CGARVGLGGREQYF.

By share, this clone counts as hyperexpanded. The genes are named according to mouse. The missing CDR3 end, 1 residue past where the read stops, is filled in from the germline J gene. The chain has TRBV1 and TRBJ1-1; a weak D match, TRBD1 (5 bases). CDR1 and CDR2 from the germline V gene are NSQYPW and LRSPGD (reference sequence). V was trimmed by 4 bases and J by 0 bases, leaving 9 bases between them. The CDR3 contains 14 residues. CDR3 bases read: TGCACCTGCAGTGGGACAAAAACAAACACAGAAGTCTTC. Residues: CTCSGTKTNTEVF. The full CDR3 protein is CTCSGTKTNTEVFF.

By proportion, this clone is large. Gene labels here are mouse ones. With the read ending 1 residue before the CDR3 end, the germline J gene is used to fill in that end. The rearrangement joins TRBV5 to TRBJ2-7; D unclear. CDR3 length: 12 amino acids. Trimming removed 0 bases from V and 5 bases from J, with 5 bases in between. Germline V gene sequence: CDR1 LGHNA, CDR2 YNLKQL (reference sequence). Here the CDR3 reads CASSQDTDEQYF. CDR3 DNA (partial): TGTGCCAGCAGCCAAGATACGGATGAACAGTAC.

This clone was observed a single time. Gene names refer to mouse genes. The read finishes 1 residue shy of the CDR3 end, and the germline J gene is used to complete it. The V gene is TRBV26, the J gene TRBJ1-1; D gene unclear. Trimming removed 4 bases at V and 1 base at J, with 1 base between. The CDR3 has 11 amino acids. The germline V gene has CDR1 KGHPV and CDR2 FQNQEV (reference sequence). CDR3 DNA, as far as it was read: TGTGCCAGCAGTCGGAACACAGAAGTCTTC. It is translated as CASSRNTEVF. The full CDR3 reads CASSRNTEVFF.

Worth noting for this clone: Gene labels here are mouse ones. The CDR3 extends 1 residue past the end of the read, so its final part is completed from the germline J gene. This chain joins TRBV26 and TRBJ2-3, with 8 positions matching TRBD2. With 1 base clipped from V and 4 bases from J, the junction kept 4 bases outside the gene matches. Germline CDR1 and CDR2: KGHPV and FQNQEV (reference sequence). The CDR3 covers 15 residues. The part of the CDR3 DNA that was read is TGTGCCAGCAGTCTGTGGGGGGGCGCGACAGAAACGCTGTAT. Translation: CASSLWGGATETLY. The complete CDR3 reads CASSLWGGATETLYF.

Note on this clone: Genes and germline come from the mouse. The read gets to within 1 residue of the CDR3 end, and the germline J gene fills in the rest. This chain joins TRBV3 and TRBJ2-4; D is perhaps TRBD1 (5 bases). The V end was cut by 1 base, the J end by 4 bases, with 6 bases between. Germline loops: CDR1 SNHLY, CDR2 FYNGKV (reference sequence). There are 13 residues in the CDR3. The CDR3 region is CASSLGRENTLYF. The sequenced part of the CDR3 DNA is TGTGCCAGCAGCTTAGGCAGGGAAAACACCTTGTAC.

This clone was seen a few times. Mouse germline and gene names are used. The CDR3 is cut off 1 residue early in the read; its end comes from the germline J gene. This rearrangement joins TRBV23 to TRBJ2-4; the table calls TRBD2, which could not be checked here. The CDR3 consists of 15 residues. Germline CDR1 reads KGHTA; CDR2 reads FQNQQP. CDR3 sequence: CSSSQSSGVQNTLYF. The part of the CDR3 DNA that was read is TGCTCCAGCAGTCAATCATCTGGGGTACAAAACACCTTGTAC.

This clone was detected only once. Mouse germline and gene names are used. Sequencing ends 1 residue short of the CDR3 end; the germline J gene provides the rest. The chain employs TRBV26 and TRBJ1-1; D not resolved. The ends were cut back, 0 bases at V and 1 base at J, with 3 bases in the middle. Germline CDR1 KGHPV, CDR2 FQNQEV (reference sequence). The CDR3 covers 13 residues. CDR3 protein: CASSLSANTEVFF. The CDR3 DNA, read in part, is TGTGCCAGCAGTCTGTCGGCGAACACAGAAGTCTTC.

This clone was counted only a few times. Mouse germline and gene names are used. CDR3 protein: CASRPGHLNERLFF. CDR3 bases read: TGTGCCAGCAGGCCGGGACACCTCAACGAAAGATTATTT. The chain carries TRBV26 and TRBJ1-4, with D maybe TRBD1 (6 bases). The read ends 1 residue before the CDR3 terminus; that terminus is restored from the germline J gene. Trimming took off 6 bases at V and 4 bases at J, with 12 bases between the two ends. This CDR3 has 14 amino acids. Germline V gene sequence: CDR1 KGHPV, CDR2 FQNQEV (reference sequence).

As for this clone: Each gene name is a mouse one. With the read ending 1 residue before the CDR3 end, the germline J gene is used to fill in that end. The chain uses TRBV29 and TRBJ2-4; D gene unclear. The CDR3 is 13 amino acids. Deletions cut 2 bases from V and 5 bases from J, with 8 bases between. Germline values: CDR1 MSHET, CDR2 SYDVDS. The CDR3 bases that were read are TGTGCTAGCAGTTTAATGAGGGTAAACACCTTGTAC. Translating it yields CASSLMRVNTLY. The full-length CDR3 reads as CASSLMRVNTLYF.